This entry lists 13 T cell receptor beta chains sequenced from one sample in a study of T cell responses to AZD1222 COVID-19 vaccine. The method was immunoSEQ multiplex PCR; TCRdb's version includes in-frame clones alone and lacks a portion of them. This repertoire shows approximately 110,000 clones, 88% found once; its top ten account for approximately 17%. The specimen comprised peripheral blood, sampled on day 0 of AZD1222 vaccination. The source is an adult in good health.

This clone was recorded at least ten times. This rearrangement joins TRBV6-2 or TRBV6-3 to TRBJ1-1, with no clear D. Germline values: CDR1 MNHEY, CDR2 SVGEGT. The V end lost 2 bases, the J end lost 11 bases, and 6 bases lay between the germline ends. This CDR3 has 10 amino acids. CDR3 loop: CASSYPPAFF. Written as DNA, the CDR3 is TGTGCCAGCAGTTACCCACCCGCTTTCTTT.

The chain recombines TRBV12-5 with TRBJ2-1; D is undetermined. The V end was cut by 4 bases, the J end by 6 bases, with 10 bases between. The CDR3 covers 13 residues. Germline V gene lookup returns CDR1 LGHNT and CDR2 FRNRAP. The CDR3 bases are TGTGCTAGTGGTTCAACCTATTTCAATGAGCAGTTCTTC. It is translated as CASGSTYFNEQFF.

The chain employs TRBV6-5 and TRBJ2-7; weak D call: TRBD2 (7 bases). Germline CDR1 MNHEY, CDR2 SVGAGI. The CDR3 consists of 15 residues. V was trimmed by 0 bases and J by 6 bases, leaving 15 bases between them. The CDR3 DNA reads TGTGCCAGCAGTTACTCGGGGAGGGGGTCGGGCGAGCAGTACTTC. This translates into CASSYSGRGSGEQYF.

In DNA, the CDR3 is TGTGCCAGCAGCTTTTTTGGACAGGGTGGATATAATTCACCCCTCCACTTT. It encodes CASSFFGQGGYNSPLHF. The V and J genes are TRBV5-6 and TRBJ1-6; 8 bases line up with TRBD1. In germline, CDR1 is SGHDT, CDR2 YYEEEE. This CDR3 region has 17 residues. V gave up 2 bases and J gave up 4 bases; unmatched junction bases: 8.

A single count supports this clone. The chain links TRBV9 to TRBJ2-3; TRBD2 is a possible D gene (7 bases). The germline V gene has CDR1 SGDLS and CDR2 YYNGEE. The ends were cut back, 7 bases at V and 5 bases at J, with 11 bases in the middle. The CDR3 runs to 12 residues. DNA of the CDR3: TGTGCCAGCGGGGGGGCCTTAGATACGCAGTATTTT. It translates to CASGGALDTQYF.

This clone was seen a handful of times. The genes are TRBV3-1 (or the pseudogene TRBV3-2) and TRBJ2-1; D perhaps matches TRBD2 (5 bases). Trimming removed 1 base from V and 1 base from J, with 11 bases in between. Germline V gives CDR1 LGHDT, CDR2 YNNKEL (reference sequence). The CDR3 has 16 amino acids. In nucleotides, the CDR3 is TGTGCCAGCAGCCAAGGCGAGGGCTGGTCCTACAATGAGCAGTTCTTC. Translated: CASSQGEGWSYNEQFF.

The chain's CDR3 is CASSLAEGRSGNTIYF. The CDR3 DNA follows: TGTGCCAGCAGCTTAGCGGAGGGACGCTCTGGAAACACCATATATTTT. The chain combines TRBV7-9 with TRBJ1-3; D may be TRBD1 (5 bases). Germline CDR1 SEHNR, CDR2 FQNEAQ (reference sequence). The ends were cut back, 0 bases at V and 0 bases at J, with 9 bases in the middle. CDR3 length equals 16 residues.

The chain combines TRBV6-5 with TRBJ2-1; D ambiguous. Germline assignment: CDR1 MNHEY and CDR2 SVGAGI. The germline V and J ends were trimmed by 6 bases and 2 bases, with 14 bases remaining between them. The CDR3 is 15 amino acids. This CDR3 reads CASRQPGGTYNEQFF. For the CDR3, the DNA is TGTGCCAGCAGGCAACCGGGTGGGACCTACAATGAGCAGTTCTTC.

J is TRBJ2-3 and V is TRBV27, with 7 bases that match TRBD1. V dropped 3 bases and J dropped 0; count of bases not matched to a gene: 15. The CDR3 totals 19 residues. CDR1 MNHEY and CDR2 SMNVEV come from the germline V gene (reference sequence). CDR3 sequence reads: CASSFYPATGSGSTDTQYF. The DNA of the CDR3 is TGTGCCAGCAGTTTTTATCCCGCGACAGGGTCCGGGAGCACAGATACGCAGTATTTT.

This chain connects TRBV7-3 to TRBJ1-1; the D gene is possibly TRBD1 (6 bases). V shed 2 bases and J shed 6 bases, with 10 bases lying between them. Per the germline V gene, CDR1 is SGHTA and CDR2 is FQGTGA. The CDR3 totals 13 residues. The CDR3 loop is CASSLVGAAEAFF. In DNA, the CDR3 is TGTGCCAGCAGCTTAGTGGGGGCCGCTGAAGCTTTCTTT. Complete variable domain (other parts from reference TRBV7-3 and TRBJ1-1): GAGVSQTPSNKVTEKGKYVELRCDPISGHTALYWYRQSLGQGPEFLIYFQGTGAADDSGLPNDRFFAVRPEGSVSTLKIQRTERGDSAVYLCASSLVGAAEAFFGQGTRLTVV.

The CDR3 DNA reads TGTGCCAGCAGTTCCCGGACAGGGTGGTCCTACGAGCAGTACGTC. As protein: CASSSRTGWSYEQYV. This rearrangement joins TRBV6-5 to TRBJ2-7; TRBD1 matches at 8 bases. J lost 1 base, V lost 4 bases, and 6 bases had no gene match. Per germline, CDR1 MNHEY and CDR2 SVGAGI. CDR3 length: 15 amino acids.

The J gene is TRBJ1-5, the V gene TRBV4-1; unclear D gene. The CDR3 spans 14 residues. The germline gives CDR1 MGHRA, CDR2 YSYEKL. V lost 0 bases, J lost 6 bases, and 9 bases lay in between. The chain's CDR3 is CASSQEILGQPQHF. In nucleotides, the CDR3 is TGCGCCAGCAGCCAAGAGATACTGGGTCAGCCCCAGCATTTT.

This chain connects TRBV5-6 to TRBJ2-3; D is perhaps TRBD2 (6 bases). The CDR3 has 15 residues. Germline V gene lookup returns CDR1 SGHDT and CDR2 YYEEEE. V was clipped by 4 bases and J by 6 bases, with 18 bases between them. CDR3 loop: CASSGLPVQADTQYF. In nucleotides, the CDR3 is TGTGCCAGCAGCGGACTACCCGTACAAGCGGATACGCAGTATTTT.